Reported below is one T cell receptor (beta chain). Single viable CD3+CD4+CD8-CD45RO+ cells were sorted as the memory CD4+ T cells. CMV serostatus came from serum IgG against pp150, pp28, p38, p52. Using immunoSEQ multiplex PCR, the repertoire was profiled, and TCRdb retains in-frame clones only, with some absent. The sample consists of under 100,000 clones, roughly 80% of them appearing once. This entry is derived from a study of memory CD4+ T cells and cytomegalovirus serostatus. Unmatched junction bases numbered 5, after V lost 2 bases and J lost 5 bases. CDR1 is MNHNY and CDR2 is SVGAGI in the germline V gene (reference sequence). The CDR3 contains 16 residues.

The sequencing input was memory CD4+ T cells from blood. V is TRBV6-6 and J is TRBJ1-4; 10 bases map to TRBD1. The sequence derives from an adult in good health and CMV-seronegative. CDR3 nucleotide sequence: TGTGCCAGCAGTTACACAAGGGACAGGGGAAATGAAAAACTGTTTTTT. Protein product: CASSYTRDRGNEKLFF.